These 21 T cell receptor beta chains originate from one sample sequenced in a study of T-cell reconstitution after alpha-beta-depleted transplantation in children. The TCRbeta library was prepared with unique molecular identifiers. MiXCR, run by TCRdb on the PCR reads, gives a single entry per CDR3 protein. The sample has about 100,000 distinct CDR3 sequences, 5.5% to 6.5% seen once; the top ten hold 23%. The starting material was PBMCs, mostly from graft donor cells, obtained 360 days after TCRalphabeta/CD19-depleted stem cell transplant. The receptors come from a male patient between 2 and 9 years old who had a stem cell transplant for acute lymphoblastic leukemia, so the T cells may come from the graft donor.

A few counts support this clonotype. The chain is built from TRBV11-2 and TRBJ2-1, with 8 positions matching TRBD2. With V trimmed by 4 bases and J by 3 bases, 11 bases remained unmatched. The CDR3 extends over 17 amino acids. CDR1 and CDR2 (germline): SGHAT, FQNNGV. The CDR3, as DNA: TGTGCCAGCAGCTCACCGGGGGGGGTGATATACTACAATGAGCAGTTCTTC. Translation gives CASSSPGGVIYYNEQFF.

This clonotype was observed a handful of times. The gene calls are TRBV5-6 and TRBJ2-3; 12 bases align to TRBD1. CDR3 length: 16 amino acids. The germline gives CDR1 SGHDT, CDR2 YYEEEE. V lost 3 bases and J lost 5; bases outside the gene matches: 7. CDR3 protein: CASSSLGTGGLDTQYF. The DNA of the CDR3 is TGTGCCAGCAGCTCTTTGGGGACAGGGGGCCTAGATACGCAGTATTTT.

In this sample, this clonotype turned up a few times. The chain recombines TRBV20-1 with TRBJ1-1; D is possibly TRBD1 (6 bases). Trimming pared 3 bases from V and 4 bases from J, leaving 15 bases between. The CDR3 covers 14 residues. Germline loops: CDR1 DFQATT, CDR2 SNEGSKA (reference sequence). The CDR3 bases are TGCAGTGCTAGGCCCCCGGCAGGGGCCACTGAAGCTTTCTTT. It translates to CSARPPAGATEAFF.

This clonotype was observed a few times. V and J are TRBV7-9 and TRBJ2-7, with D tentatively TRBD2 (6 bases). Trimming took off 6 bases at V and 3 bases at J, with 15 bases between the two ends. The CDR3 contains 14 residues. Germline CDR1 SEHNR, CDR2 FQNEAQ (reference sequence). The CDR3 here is CASRRAGTRYEQYF. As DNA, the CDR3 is TGTGCCAGCAGGCGAGCGGGCACCCGCTACGAGCAGTACTTC.

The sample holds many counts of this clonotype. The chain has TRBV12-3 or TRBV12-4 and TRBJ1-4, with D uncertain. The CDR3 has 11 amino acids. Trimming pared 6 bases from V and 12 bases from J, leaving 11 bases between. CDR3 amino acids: CASSQGWELFF. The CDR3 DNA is TGTGCCAGCAGCCAAGGGTGGGAACTGTTTTTT.

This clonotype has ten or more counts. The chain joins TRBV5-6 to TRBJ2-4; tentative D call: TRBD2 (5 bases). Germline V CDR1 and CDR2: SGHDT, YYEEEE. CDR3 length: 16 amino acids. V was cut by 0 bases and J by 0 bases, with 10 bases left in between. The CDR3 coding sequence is TGTGCCAGCAGCTTGGCCGTTGGACTAGCCAAAAACATTCAGTACTTC. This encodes CASSLAVGLAKNIQYF.

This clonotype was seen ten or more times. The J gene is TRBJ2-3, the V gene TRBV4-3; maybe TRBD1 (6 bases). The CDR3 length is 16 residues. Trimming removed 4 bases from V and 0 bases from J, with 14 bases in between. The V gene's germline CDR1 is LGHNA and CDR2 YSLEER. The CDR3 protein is CASSLLSQGSTDTQYF. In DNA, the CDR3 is TGCGCCAGCAGCCTCCTCAGTCAGGGGAGCACAGATACGCAGTATTTT.

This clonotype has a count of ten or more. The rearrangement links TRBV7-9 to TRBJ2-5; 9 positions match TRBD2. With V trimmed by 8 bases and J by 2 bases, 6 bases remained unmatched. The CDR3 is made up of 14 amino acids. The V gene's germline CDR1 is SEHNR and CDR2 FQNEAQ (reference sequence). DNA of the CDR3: TGTGCCAGCGGCGGGGGGGCGGATCAAGAGACCCAGTACTTC. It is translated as CASGGGADQETQYF.

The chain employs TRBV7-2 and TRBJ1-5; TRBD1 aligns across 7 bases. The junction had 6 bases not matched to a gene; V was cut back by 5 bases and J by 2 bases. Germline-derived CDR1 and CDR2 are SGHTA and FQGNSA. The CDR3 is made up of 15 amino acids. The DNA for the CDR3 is TGTGCCAGCAGCCTACAGGGGTTTGGCAATCAGCCCCAGCATTTT. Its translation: CASSLQGFGNQPQHF.

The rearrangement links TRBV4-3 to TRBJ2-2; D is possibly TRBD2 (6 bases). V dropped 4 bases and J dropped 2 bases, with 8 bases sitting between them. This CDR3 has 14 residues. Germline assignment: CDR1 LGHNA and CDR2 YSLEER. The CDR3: CASSPGLNTGELFF. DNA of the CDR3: TGCGCCAGCAGCCCGGGACTCAACACCGGGGAGCTGTTTTTT.

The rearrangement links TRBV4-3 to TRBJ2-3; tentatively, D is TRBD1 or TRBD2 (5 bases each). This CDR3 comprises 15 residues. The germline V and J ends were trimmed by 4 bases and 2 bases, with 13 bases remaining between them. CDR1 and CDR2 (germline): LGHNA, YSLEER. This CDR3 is CASSPWDGPTDTQYF. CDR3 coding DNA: TGCGCCAGCAGCCCCTGGGACGGCCCCACAGATACGCAGTATTTT.

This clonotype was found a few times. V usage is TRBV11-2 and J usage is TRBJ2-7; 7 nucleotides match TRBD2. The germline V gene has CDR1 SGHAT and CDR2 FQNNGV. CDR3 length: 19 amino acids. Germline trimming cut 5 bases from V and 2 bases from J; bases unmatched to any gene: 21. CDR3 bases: TGTGCCAGCAGCCCCCGTCACGGGGCCTGGCGGGAGTTGACCTACGAGCAGTACTTC. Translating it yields CASSPRHGAWRELTYEQYF.

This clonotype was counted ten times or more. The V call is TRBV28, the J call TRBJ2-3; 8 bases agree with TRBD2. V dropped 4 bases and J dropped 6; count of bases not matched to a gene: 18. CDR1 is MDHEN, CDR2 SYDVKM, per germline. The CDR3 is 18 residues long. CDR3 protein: CASSSPPRGVAGWDTQYF. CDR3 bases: TGTGCCAGCAGTTCACCTCCCCGGGGGGTAGCGGGATGGGATACGCAGTATTTT.

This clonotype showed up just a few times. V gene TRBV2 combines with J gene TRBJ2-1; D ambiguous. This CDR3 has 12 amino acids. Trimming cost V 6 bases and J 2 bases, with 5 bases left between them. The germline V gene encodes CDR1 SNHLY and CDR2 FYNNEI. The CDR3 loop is CASSEAYNEQFF. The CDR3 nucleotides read TGTGCCAGCAGCGAGGCCTACAATGAGCAGTTCTTC.

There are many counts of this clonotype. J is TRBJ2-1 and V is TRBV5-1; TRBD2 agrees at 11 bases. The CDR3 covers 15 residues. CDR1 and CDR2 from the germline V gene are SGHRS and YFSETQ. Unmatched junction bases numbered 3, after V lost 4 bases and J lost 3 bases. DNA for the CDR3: TGCGCCAGCAGCCTTAGCGGGGGGGACTACAATGAGCAGTTCTTC. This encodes CASSLSGGDYNEQFF.

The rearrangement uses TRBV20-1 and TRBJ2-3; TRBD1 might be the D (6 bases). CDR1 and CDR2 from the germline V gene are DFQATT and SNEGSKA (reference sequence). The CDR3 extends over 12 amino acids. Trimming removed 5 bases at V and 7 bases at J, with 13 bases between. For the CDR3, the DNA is TGCAGTGCTCCAGCCAGGGGCCATACGCAGTATTTT. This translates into CSAPARGHTQYF.

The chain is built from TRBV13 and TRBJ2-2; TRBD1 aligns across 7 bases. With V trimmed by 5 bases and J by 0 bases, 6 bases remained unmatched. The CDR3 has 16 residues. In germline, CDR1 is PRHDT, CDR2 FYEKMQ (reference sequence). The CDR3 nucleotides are TGTGCCAGCAGCCCGGGGACAGCTGCGAACACCGGGGAGCTGTTTTTT. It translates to CASSPGTAANTGELFF.

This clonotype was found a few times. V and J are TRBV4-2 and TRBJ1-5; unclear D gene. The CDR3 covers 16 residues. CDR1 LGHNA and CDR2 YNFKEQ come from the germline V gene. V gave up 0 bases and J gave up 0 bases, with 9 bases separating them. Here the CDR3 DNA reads TGTGCCAGCAGCCAAGAGAGCTGGTATAGCAATCAGCCCCAGCATTTT. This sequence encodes CASSQESWYSNQPQHF.

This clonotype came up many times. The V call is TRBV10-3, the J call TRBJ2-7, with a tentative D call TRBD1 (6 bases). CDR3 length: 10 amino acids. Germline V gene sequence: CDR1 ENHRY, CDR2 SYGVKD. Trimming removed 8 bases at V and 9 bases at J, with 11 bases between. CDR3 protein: CAIGGQWQYF. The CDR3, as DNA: TGTGCCATCGGAGGACAGTGGCAGTACTTC.

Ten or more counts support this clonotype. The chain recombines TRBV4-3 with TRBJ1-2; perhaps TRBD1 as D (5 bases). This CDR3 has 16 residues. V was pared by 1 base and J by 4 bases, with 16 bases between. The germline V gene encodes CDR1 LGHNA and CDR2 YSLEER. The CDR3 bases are TGCGCCAGCAGCCAAGGCCGGGGACTCCGGGGCTATGGCTACACCTTC. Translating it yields CASSQGRGLRGYGYTF.

CDR3 sequence: CASGDRGEGQPQHF. CDR3 DNA: TGTGCCAGCGGAGACAGGGGAGAAGGTCAGCCCCAGCATTTT. The genes are TRBV9 and TRBJ1-5; the match to TRBD1 covers 8 bases. With 7 bases clipped from V and 6 bases from J, the junction kept 9 bases outside the gene matches. The CDR3 spans 14 residues. Germline V gene data show CDR1 as SGDLS and CDR2 as YYNGEE.